The 28 T cell receptor beta chains below were found in one sample sequenced in a study of regulatory T cells in long-lasting Graves disease. Indicated time point: newly diagnosed GD, antithyroid drugs for less than 3 months. The authors made the TCR library using RNA they extracted from PBMCs. In building TCR beta libraries, iRepertoire HTBI primers were used together with Arm-PCR of CDR3 regions. TCRdb reanalysed the multiplex PCR reads using MiXCR and keeps one entry per CDR3 protein. This table has over 350,000 distinct CDR3 sequences, approximately 15% appearing once. These sequences were also reported in another study, on T cells in Graves' hyperthyroidism and ophthalmopathy.

The source material was peripheral blood mononuclear cells (PBMCs), sampled at new diagnosis, from a patient treated with antithyroid drugs. These TCRs come from a woman aged 40 to 55 with Graves disease.

This sequence joins TRBV9 and TRBJ2-1; no clear D gene. The CDR3 runs 13 residues. CDR1 SGDLS and CDR2 YYNGEE come from the germline V gene. Trimming removed 0 bases from V and 9 bases from J, with 10 bases in between. DNA for the CDR3: TGTGCCAGCAGCGTAGTCCCCAACAGTGAGCAGTTCTTC. This encodes CASSVVPNSEQFF. Complete variable domain (other parts from reference TRBV9 and TRBJ2-1): DSGVTQTPKHLITATGQRVTLRCSPRSGDLSVYWYQQSLDQGLQFLIQYYNGEERAKGNILERFSAQQFPDLHSELNLSSLELGDSALYFCASSVVPNSEQFFGPGTRLTVL.

The chain's CDR3 is CASSYPGAMTGPHNEQFF. The CDR3 region has the DNA TGTGCCAGCAGCTATCCTGGTGCCATGACAGGGCCACACAATGAGCAGTTCTTC. V is TRBV5-8 and J is TRBJ2-1, with 7 positions matching TRBD1. CDR3 length: 18 residues. The germline CDR1 and CDR2 sequences are SGHTS and YDEGEE. Trimming at V came to 3 bases and at J to 5 bases, leaving 17 bases not matched to a gene. Using reference TRBV5-8 and TRBJ2-1 for the parts outside the CDR3, the full variable domain is EAGVTQSPTHLIKTRGQQATLRCSPISGHTSVYWYQQALGLGLQFLLWYDEGEERNRGNFPPRFSGRQFPNYSSELNVNALELEDSALYLCASSYPGAMTGPHNEQFFGPGTRLTVL.

This clonotype was seen repeatedly, ten times or more. This chain uses TRBV3-1 with TRBJ2-7, with D unclear. The CDR3 consists of 15 residues. CDR1 is LGHDT, CDR2 YNNKEL, per germline (reference sequence). Trimming pared 3 bases from V and 6 bases from J, leaving 18 bases between. The chain's CDR3 is CASSHPRGHPSEQYF. The DNA for the CDR3 is TGTGCCAGCAGCCACCCCCGTGGCCACCCGAGCGAGCAGTACTTC.

This clonotype was seen at least ten times. In DNA form, the CDR3 reads TGCAGCGTTGAAGGACAGGTAGAGACCCAGTACTTC. Residues: CSVEGQVETQYF. The J gene is TRBJ2-5, the V gene TRBV29-1, with D maybe TRBD1 (6 bases). The CDR3 consists of 12 residues. CDR1 is SQVTM and CDR2 is ANQGSEA in the germline V gene. V was shortened by 1 base and J by 4 bases, with 7 bases between the two germline ends.

The table lists this clonotype with a few counts. The V gene is TRBV18, the J gene TRBJ2-5, with a weak D call TRBD1 (6 bases). The V gene lost 2 bases and the J gene lost 5 bases, with 12 bases spanning the gap. The CDR3 is 14 residues long. Germline-derived CDR1 and CDR2 are KGHSH and LQKENI. The CDR3 region has the DNA TGTGCCAGCTCACCAAGACAGGACGGGGAGACCCAGTACTTC. This encodes CASSPRQDGETQYF.

J is TRBJ1-1 and V is TRBV7-3; D is unclear. CDR1 is SGHTA and CDR2 is FQGTGA in the germline V gene. The CDR3 is 13 residues long. V was cut by 5 bases and J by 4 bases, with 11 bases left in between. CDR3 amino acids: CASSQTRGTEAFF. The DNA of the CDR3 is TGTGCCAGCAGCCAAACAAGAGGCACTGAAGCTTTCTTT. The variable domain in full, completed from reference TRBV7-3 and TRBJ1-1, reads GAGVSQTPSNKVTEKGKYVELRCDPISGHTALYWYRQSLGQGPEFLIYFQGTGAADDSGLPNDRFFAVRPEGSVSTLKIQRTERGDSAVYLCASSQTRGTEAFFGQGTRLTVV.

This clonotype has at least ten counts. The chain joins TRBV7-9 to TRBJ2-5; D tentatively fits TRBD1 or TRBD2 (5 bases each). The ends were cut back, 5 bases at V and 4 bases at J, with 17 bases in the middle. Germline CDR1 is SEHNR and CDR2 is FQNEAQ (reference sequence). The CDR3 is 15 amino acids. The CDR3 DNA is TGTGCCAGCAGCAGGGAAACAGGCCGGGGAGAGACCCAGTACTTC. Translation gives CASSRETGRGETQYF. Looking up the rest from reference TRBV7-9 and TRBJ2-5 gives the full variable domain: DTGVSQNPRHKITKRGQNVTFRCDPISEHNRLYWYRQTLGQGPEFLTYFQNEAQLEKSRLLSDRFSAERPKGSFSTLEIQRTEQGDSAMYLCASSRETGRGETQYFGPGTRLLVL.

This clonotype appeared a single time. V gene TRBV30 combines with J gene TRBJ2-5, with 11 bases lining up with TRBD2. CDR1 is GTSNPN and CDR2 is SVGIG in the germline V gene (reference sequence). The V gene end was trimmed by 2 bases and the J gene end by 2 bases; junction bases not matched to a gene: 4. This CDR3 spans 15 amino acids. CDR3 nucleotide sequence: TGTGCCTGGAGTCCGGGACTAGCGGTTCAAGAGACCCAGTACTTC. Translation: CAWSPGLAVQETQYF.

This clonotype was seen a handful of times. The chain links TRBV10-1 to TRBJ2-5; D is undetermined. Germline V lookup: CDR1 WNHNN, CDR2 SYGVQD (reference sequence). Trimming took 7 bases from V and 4 from J, leaving 13 bases between them. This CDR3 comprises 13 residues. This chain's CDR3 is CASTDEDGETQYF. Here the CDR3 DNA reads TGCGCCAGCACTGATGAGGACGGAGAGACCCAGTACTTC.

This clonotype has at least ten counts. This chain joins TRBV27 and TRBJ1-1; 9 bases agree with TRBD1. The CDR3 has 15 amino acids. Trimming cost V 6 bases and J 5 bases; bases outside gene matches: 10. CDR1 and CDR2 (germline): MNHEY, SMNVEV (reference sequence). The CDR3 DNA sequence: TGTGCCAGCAGCATACAGGGGGCTCAGGGGACTGAAGCTTTCTTT. It codes for CASSIQGAQGTEAFF.

This clonotype was counted between two and nine times. This sequence joins TRBV3-1 and TRBJ1-6; 7 nucleotides line up with TRBD1. The CDR3 sequence is 16 residues long. V was clipped by 3 bases and J by 7 bases; unmatched bases: 9. Germline CDR1 LGHDT, CDR2 YNNKEL (reference sequence). In nucleotides, the CDR3 is TGTGCCAGCAGCCACCGGGACAGCCACTCGAATTCACCCCTCCACTTT. It codes for CASSHRDSHSNSPLHF. Full variable domain (rest looked up from reference TRBV3-1 and TRBJ1-6): DTAVSQTPKYLVTQMGNDKSIKCEQNLGHDTMYWYKQDSKKFLKIMFSYNNKELIINETVPNRFSPKSPDKAHLNLHINSLELGDSAVYFCASSHRDSHSNSPLHFGNGTRLTVT.

The chain combines TRBV6-1 with TRBJ1-5, with D possibly TRBD1 on 6 matching bases. Germline CDR1 and CDR2: MNHNS and SASEGT. The CDR3 runs to 13 residues. The V end was cut by 7 bases, the J end by 7 bases, with 14 bases between. For the CDR3, the DNA is TGTGCCAGCAAAGGGGGATTGGGACAGCCCCAGCATTTT. This gives the protein CASKGGLGQPQHF.

This clonotype turned up a few times. J is TRBJ2-5 and V is TRBV30; perhaps TRBD1 as D (6 bases). The germline CDR1 and CDR2 sequences are GTSNPN and SVGIG (reference sequence). V lost 0 bases, J lost 4 bases, and 9 bases lay in between. CDR3 length: 13 residues. CDR3 DNA sequence: TGTGCCTGGAGTGTACAGGGTGGAGAGACCCAGTACTTC. It codes for CAWSVQGGETQYF.

This clonotype was seen ten or more times. The chain uses TRBV6-1 and TRBJ2-7; a weak D match, TRBD1 (6 bases). The ends were cut back, 8 bases at V and 3 bases at J, with 11 bases in the middle. The CDR3 length is 12 residues. The germline V gene has CDR1 MNHNS and CDR2 SASEGT. The CDR3, as DNA: TGTGCCAGCGGTCAGGGGAACTACGAGCAGTACTTC. Its protein product is CASGQGNYEQYF.

This clonotype was seen a handful of times. The chain joins TRBV20-1 to TRBJ2-1; the match to TRBD2 covers 8 bases. This CDR3 region has 15 residues. Germline values: CDR1 DFQATT, CDR2 SNEGSKA (reference sequence). Losses at the gene ends were 4 bases for V and 7 bases for J; bases not matched to a gene: 12. CDR3 loop: CSAKPVISGINEQFF. The CDR3 DNA follows: TGCAGTGCTAAGCCGGTTATTAGCGGGATTAATGAGCAGTTCTTC.

The chain recombines TRBV4-1 with TRBJ2-1; D not resolved. Deletions cut 4 bases from V and 8 bases from J, with 12 bases between. CDR3 size: 13 residues. Germline CDR1 is MGHRA and CDR2 is YSYEKL. The CDR3 nucleotides read TGCGCCAGCAGCCGTATGGGCAGCCATGAGCAGTTCTTC. It specifies CASSRMGSHEQFF.

This sequence joins TRBV6-1 and TRBJ2-6; no definite D call. Germline assignment: CDR1 MNHNS and CDR2 SASEGT. CDR3 size: 15 residues. The germline V and J ends were trimmed by 5 bases and 3 bases, with 11 bases remaining between them. The CDR3 bases are TGTGCCAGCAGTCGAACCCCGTATGGGGCCAACGTCCTGACTTTC. This gives the protein CASSRTPYGANVLTF.

The sample holds many counts of this clonotype. This chain connects TRBV6-5 to TRBJ2-7; D is possibly TRBD1 (6 bases). Germline V CDR1 and CDR2: MNHEY, SVGAGI. V lost 3 bases and J 3 bases, leaving 15 bases between the germline ends. CDR3 length: 15 residues. The CDR3: CASSYSDSGDYEQYF. CDR3 nucleotide sequence: TGTGCCAGCAGTTATAGCGATTCAGGGGACTACGAGCAGTACTTC.

The sample holds many counts of this clonotype. The V call is TRBV7-8, the J call TRBJ2-1; 12 nucleotides agree with TRBD2. Germline V gene sequence: CDR1 SGHVS, CDR2 FQNEAQ. This CDR3 comprises 16 residues. V was clipped by 7 bases and J by 9 bases; unmatched bases: 13. For the CDR3, the DNA is TGTGCCAGCAACCCTACCCGGACTAGCGGGATAGGTGAGCAGTTCTTC. Translating gives CASNPTRTSGIGEQFF.

The rearrangement joins TRBV20-1 to TRBJ2-7; D unclear. Deletions cut 5 bases from V and 3 bases from J, with 17 bases between. Germline V gene data show CDR1 as DFQATT and CDR2 as SNEGSKA (reference sequence). The CDR3 length is 14 residues. CDR3 sequence (DNA): TGCAGTGCTCTTCGGACCGACTCTGGCTACGAGCAGTACTTC. Translated, it gives CSALRTDSGYEQYF.

Ten or more counts support this clonotype. The chain combines TRBV5-1 with TRBJ2-3, with 8 bases lining up with TRBD1. V lost 4 bases to trimming and J lost 5 bases; unmatched junction nucleotides: 9. Looked up from germline, CDR1 is SGHRS and CDR2 is YFSETQ. The CDR3 has 15 residues. Written as DNA, the CDR3 is TGCGCCAGCAGCCCAGGACAGGGTTTGAGAGATACGCAGTATTTT. Translation gives CASSPGQGLRDTQYF.

On this clonotype itself: The junction departs from germline at one end; a sequencing error may be responsible. The V and J genes are TRBV12-3 or TRBV12-4 and TRBJ2-1; tentatively, D is TRBD2 (6 bases). The CDR3 contains 15 residues. CDR3 residues: CASSQRVRPYNVQFF. The CDR3 DNA reads TGTGCCAGCAGTCAGCGGGTGAGGCCCTACAATGTGCAGTTCTTC.

The chain couples TRBV20-1 to TRBJ1-1, with D perhaps matching TRBD1 (5 bases). There are 16 residues in the CDR3. The germline gives CDR1 DFQATT, CDR2 SNEGSKA (reference sequence). Trimming shortened V by 0 bases and J by 3 bases, and 17 bases separated the two germline ends. The CDR3 spells CSARDFLGGSDTEAFF. CDR3 nucleotide sequence: TGCAGTGCTAGAGATTTTTTGGGGGGTTCGGACACTGAAGCTTTCTTT.

This chain connects TRBV5-6 to TRBJ1-6; TRBD1 matches at 8 bases. Trimming cost V 4 bases and J 13 bases; bases outside gene matches: 10. Germline V gene sequence: CDR1 SGHDT, CDR2 YYEEEE. This CDR3 region has 14 residues. The CDR3 spells CASSMGTGGFPLHF. Written as DNA, the CDR3 is TGTGCCAGCAGCATGGGGACAGGCGGATTTCCCCTCCACTTT.

Comment on this clonotype: One end of the junction is discordant with germline, which a read error may explain. V gene TRBV12-3 or TRBV12-4 combines with J gene TRBJ2-1; the match to TRBD2 covers 11 bases. The CDR3 has 16 residues. Here the CDR3 DNA reads TGTGTCAGCAGTCTCCAGCTAGCGGGAGGAGACAATGAGCAGTTCTTC. Its translation is CVSSLQLAGGDNEQFF.

This clonotype was seen many times. This rearrangement joins TRBV6-1 to TRBJ1-2, with D unresolved. Per germline, CDR1 MNHNS and CDR2 SASEGT. The CDR3 extends over 16 amino acids. V gave up 5 bases and J gave up 4 bases, with 20 bases separating them. In DNA form, the CDR3 reads TGTGCCAGCAGTCCCCCGGGAGGGCCGTGGGGCTATGGCTACACCTTC. Its translation: CASSPPGGPWGYGYTF.

This sequence joins TRBV3-1 and TRBJ2-7; 14 bases agree with TRBD2. The trim removed 4 bases at V and 0 bases at J, leaving 8 bases unmatched. The CDR3 spans 18 residues. From germline, CDR1 is LGHDT and CDR2 YNNKEL (reference sequence). CDR3 protein: CASSLRLAGGTSSYEQYF. As DNA, the CDR3 is TGTGCCAGCAGCCTTAGACTAGCGGGAGGGACGAGCTCCTACGAGCAGTACTTC.

This chain joins TRBV27 and TRBJ2-7, with D possibly matching TRBD1 (6 bases). There are 14 residues in the CDR3. The V gene's germline CDR1 is MNHEY and CDR2 SMNVEV (reference sequence). The ends were cut back, 3 bases at V and 2 bases at J, with 11 bases in the middle. The CDR3 spells CASSFGTSTYEQYF. The CDR3 DNA follows: TGTGCCAGCAGTTTTGGGACATCGACCTACGAGCAGTACTTC.